These 13 T cell receptor beta chains share one sample of origin, sequenced in a study of CD8 T cells in Susac syndrome. RNA, at roughly 0.45 to 1 ug, was reverse transcribed with random hexamers. TCRdb used MiXCR to reprocess the immunoSEQ multiplex PCR reads, holding one entry per CDR3 protein. Of around 280,000 distinct CDR3 sequences listed, roughly 94% are singletons. The sample consisted of CD4+ T cells from PBMCs. The receptors come from a human donor with multiple sclerosis.

The DNA of the CDR3 is TGTGCCAGCAGCTTAGCCTGGACTAGCGGGTTCACCGGGGAGCTGTTTTTT. Amino acids: CASSLAWTSGFTGELFF. V usage is TRBV7-9 and J usage is TRBJ2-2; 11 bases are shared with TRBD2. Trimming took 0 bases from V and 4 from J; bases not matched to a gene: 4. The CDR3 loop spans 17 amino acids. Germline V CDR1 and CDR2: SEHNR, FQNEAQ (reference sequence).

This chain uses TRBV6-6 with TRBJ2-3, with 7 bases identical to TRBD2. The CDR3 loop spans 16 amino acids. The ends lost 2 bases at V and 2 bases at J; junction bases unmatched: 7. Germline V gene sequence: CDR1 MNHNY, CDR2 SVGAGI (reference sequence). DNA of the CDR3: TGTGCCAGCAGTTACGGGACGGGGGGATTCACAGATACGCAGTATTTT. This gives the protein CASSYGTGGFTDTQYF.

The chain employs TRBV7-2 and TRBJ1-4; TRBD1 agrees at 8 bases. Per germline, CDR1 SGHTA and CDR2 FQGNSA. This CDR3 contains 15 residues. V shed 1 base, J shed 5 bases, and the junction held 3 bases outside the gene matches. DNA of the CDR3: TGTGCCAGCAGCTTAGACAGGGGGGGAAATGAAAAACTGTTTTTT. Residues: CASSLDRGGNEKLFF.

The chain recombines TRBV6-5 with TRBJ1-2; D might be TRBD1 (5 bases). Germline-derived CDR1 and CDR2 are MNHEY and SVGAGI. The CDR3 spans 14 residues. V lost 5 bases and J lost 2, with 12 bases in between. The CDR3: CASSGPGSNYGYTF. In DNA form, the CDR3 reads TGTGCCAGCAGTGGTCCAGGGTCCAACTATGGCTACACCTTC.

The chain links TRBV5-6 to TRBJ1-2, with 7 bases that match TRBD1. V shed 4 bases and J 4 bases; nucleotides not matched to a gene: 13. The CDR3 spans 16 residues. Germline CDR1 SGHDT, CDR2 YYEEEE. As DNA, the CDR3 is TGTGCCAGCAGCCTGGGACAGCCAATTAGAGGCTATGGCTACACCTTC. This sequence encodes CASSLGQPIRGYGYTF.

The rearrangement joins TRBV12-3 or TRBV12-4 to TRBJ2-7, with 7 bases aligning to TRBD1. CDR3 size: 14 residues. V lost 7 bases, J lost 3 bases, and 9 bases stayed unmatched. CDR3 sequence reads: CASNDRVGLYEQYF. The CDR3 DNA reads TGTGCCAGCAACGACAGGGTTGGACTCTACGAGCAGTACTTC.

The chain is built from TRBV29-1 and TRBJ2-5; D uncertain. There are 13 residues in the CDR3. Trimming shortened V by 4 bases and J by 5 bases, and 14 bases separated the two germline ends. The germline V gene has CDR1 SQVTM and CDR2 ANQGSEA. The CDR3 DNA reads TGCAGCGTTGTGCGAGCGTCCGCTGAGACCCAGTACTTC. Translated: CSVVRASAETQYF.

The J gene is TRBJ1-2, the V gene TRBV12-3 or TRBV12-4; 7 positions agree with TRBD1. Losses at the gene ends were 5 bases for V and 8 bases for J; bases not matched to a gene: 11. The CDR3 totals 14 residues. The CDR3, as DNA: TGTGCCAGCAGTCAGACTCGGGACAGAGGCGGCTACACCTTC. Protein sequence: CASSQTRDRGGYTF.

This chain links TRBV6-6 with TRBJ2-6; perhaps D is TRBD1 or TRBD2 (5 bases each). The CDR3 is 15 amino acids. Per germline, CDR1 MNHNY and CDR2 SVGAGI (reference sequence). With 2 bases removed from V and 1 base from J, the gap between germline ends came to 6 bases. The CDR3 sequence is CASSYGGSGANVLTF. In DNA, the CDR3 is TGTGCCAGCAGTTACGGGGGTTCTGGGGCCAACGTCCTGACTTTC.

CDR3 amino acids: CASSQLGDSATKNYGYTF. In DNA form, the CDR3 reads TGTGCCAGCAGCCAACTGGGGGACAGCGCCACAAAGAACTATGGCTACACCTTC. The chain carries TRBV3-1 and TRBJ1-2, with 7 bases lining up with TRBD1. CDR1 LGHDT and CDR2 YNNKEL come from the germline V gene (reference sequence). The CDR3 length is 18 residues. Losses at the gene ends were 2 bases for V and 2 bases for J; bases not matched to a gene: 14. The full variable domain, rest sourced from reference TRBV3-1 and TRBJ1-2, is DTAVSQTPKYLVTQMGNDKSIKCEQNLGHDTMYWYKQDSKKFLKIMFSYNNKELIINETVPNRFSPKSPDKAHLNLHINSLELGDSAVYFCASSQLGDSATKNYGYTFGSGTRLTVV.

The chain uses TRBV6-6 and TRBJ2-1, with 8 bases matching TRBD2. CDR1 is MNHNY, CDR2 SVGAGI, per germline (reference sequence). V lost 5 bases, J lost 5 bases, and 8 bases stayed unmatched. The CDR3 is 15 residues long. The CDR3, as DNA: TGTGCCAGCAGTGGCCCCACTAGCGGAAACAATGAGCAGTTCTTC. Translated, it gives CASSGPTSGNNEQFF.

The rearrangement links TRBV27 to TRBJ2-5, with 8 bases that match TRBD2. The germline V gene encodes CDR1 MNHEY and CDR2 SMNVEV (reference sequence). V lost 3 bases and J lost 2; bases outside the gene matches: 17. The CDR3 spans 19 residues. This CDR3 reads CASSFRASGPRPAQETQYF. For the CDR3, the DNA is TGTGCCAGCAGTTTTCGGGCTAGCGGGCCCCGACCCGCTCAAGAGACCCAGTACTTC.

This clonotype was counted once. V is TRBV2 and J is TRBJ1-5; TRBD1 aligns across 9 bases. V lost 11 bases to trimming and J lost 9 bases; unmatched junction nucleotides: 11. Germline CDR1 and CDR2: SNHLY and FYNNEI. This CDR3 is built from 13 residues. Here the CDR3 reads CASTGQGIGPQHF. The DNA for the CDR3 is TGTGCCTCGACGGGACAGGGAATAGGGCCCCAGCATTTT. The variable domain in full, completed from reference TRBV2 and TRBJ1-5, reads EPEVTQTPSHQVTQMGQEVILRCVPISNHLYFYWYRQILGQKVEFLVSFYNNEISEKSEIFDDQFSVERPDGSNFTLKIRSTKLEDSAMYFCASTGQGIGPQHFGDGTRLSIL.